This TCR beta chain stems from a study of T cell repertoires in cytomegalovirus infection. The overall study: CMV infection together with matching HLA type was indicated by public TCR beta signatures.

Study-level results: Public TCR beta family frequency separated CMV-and-HLA carriers, including in an independent cohort. Clonotype analysis showed dominance of the ex vivo response by HLA-C-restricted CMV-specific TCR beta clonotypes.

The junction had 17 bases not matched to a gene; V was cut back by 7 bases and J by 8 bases. This CDR3 has 16 residues. CDR1 is SEHNR, CDR2 FQNEAQ, per germline (reference sequence). TCRdb re-called the reads through MiXCR, storing one row per CDR3 protein. The profile shows about a million distinct CDR3 sequences, roughly 30% of them singletons. Concerning this clonotype: What it binds is not known.

The sample in question was cultured CD8+ T cells from PBMCs, obtained from culture after CMV antigen stimulation. This sequence joins TRBV7-9 and TRBJ1-2; 9 positions match TRBD1. The TCR originated in a human donor in good health (CMV status not recorded). Some clones in this sample may be carry-over from other donors' samples. Written as DNA, the CDR3 is TGTGCCAGCAACGGGAAACCGGGACAGGGTTCTTTAGGCTACACCTTC. It yields the protein CASNGKPGQGSLGYTF.